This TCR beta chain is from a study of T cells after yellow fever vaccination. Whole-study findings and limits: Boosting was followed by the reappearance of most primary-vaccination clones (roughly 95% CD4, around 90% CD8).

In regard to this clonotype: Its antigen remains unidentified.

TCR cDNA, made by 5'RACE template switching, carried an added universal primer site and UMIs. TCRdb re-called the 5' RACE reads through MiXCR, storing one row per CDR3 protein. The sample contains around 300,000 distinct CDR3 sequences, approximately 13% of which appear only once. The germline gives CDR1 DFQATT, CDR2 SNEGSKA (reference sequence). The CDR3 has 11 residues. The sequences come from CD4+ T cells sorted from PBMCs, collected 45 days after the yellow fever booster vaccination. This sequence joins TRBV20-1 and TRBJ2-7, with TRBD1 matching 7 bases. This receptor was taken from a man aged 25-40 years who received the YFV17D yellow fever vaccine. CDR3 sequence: CSINRGSEQYF. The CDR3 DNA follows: TGCAGCATTAACAGGGGATCCGAGCAGTACTTC.